The sequence of this TCR beta chain was determined in a study of Graves' ophthalmopathy and Graves' hyperthyroidism. The CDR3 is 12 residues long. Germline V gives CDR1 GTSNPN, CDR2 SVGIG (reference sequence). The authors amplified TCR beta CDR3 regions from RNA transcripts. Second-round multiplex PCR came after first-round RT-PCR with HTBI primers. TCRdb re-analysed the multiplex PCR reads in MiXCR, keeping a single row per CDR3 protein. The profile shows 400,000 to 450,000 distinct CDR3 sequences, 20% to 25% of them singletons. PBMCs had their origin in fresh peripheral blood (roughly 10 ml). At least ten counts were recorded for this clonotype. A junction end diverges from the germline sequence, so it may reflect a read error.

Sequenced input: peripheral blood. This chain uses TRBV30 with TRBJ2-5; D gene ambiguous. This TCR was sampled from a woman aged 18-35 years with stable Graves' hyperthyroidism. This CDR3 reads CAWSVVQGTQYF. The CDR3, as DNA: TGTGCCTGGAGTGTGGTCCAAGGGACCCAGTACTTC.